The clone carrying this T cell receptor beta chain was found once. Antigen specificity is unknown. PCR was performed using 60 Vbeta and 13 Jbeta primers. Profiled with immunoSEQ multiplex PCR; TCRdb holds only in-frame clones, not every one. The top ten clones hold approximately 1.4% of a sample with around 170,000 clones, roughly 84% of them seen once. This sample was taken from a study of cytomegalovirus exposure and HLA in healthy donors. Study-wide background: Unique TCRs from HLA-typed donors, 70 million to 85 million of them, were held in an early data release. Researchers found that less than 90% of 398 genotyped donors fell within the Caucasian-associated ancestry cluster.

Whole-study results and caveats: Looking again later, the authors saw that most CMV-associated TCR beta chains seemed HLA-restricted. The records held CMV serostatus as the only immune exposure information.

The CDR3 is made up of 14 amino acids. Per the germline V gene, CDR1 is ENHRY and CDR2 is SYGVKD. The V and J ends lost 5 bases and 7 bases, in that order; junction bases with no gene match: 7. The sequenced material came from PBMCs. The chain uses TRBV10-3 and TRBJ2-2; 7 nucleotides match TRBD1. The receptor's source is a woman between 18 and 29 years old in good health and CMV-seronegative. The CDR3: CAISTTGYHGELFF. The CDR3 DNA reads TGTGCCATCAGTACGACAGGGTACCACGGGGAGCTGTTTTTT.